Listed here are 5 T cell receptor beta chains from one sample, sequenced in a study of blood T cell repertoires in COVID-19. Profiling relied on immunoSEQ multiplex PCR, and the TCRdb table lists in-frame clones only, not all of them. The sample holds some 170,000 clones, around 76% seen once. Sequenced material: peripheral blood. Receptor source: a woman aged 45-65 years with active or convalescent COVID-19.

This clone was detected only a few times. In the same sample, other DNA sequences code for this CDR3. The chain uses TRBV19 and TRBJ1-1, with 9 bases fitting TRBD1. Germline values: CDR1 LNHDA, CDR2 SQIVND (reference sequence). The V gene end was trimmed by 3 bases and the J gene end by 8 bases; junction bases not matched to a gene: 7. The length of the CDR3 is 14 residues. The CDR3 DNA reads TGTGCCAGTAGTATCTCCCGGGACAGGGTGGAAGCTTTCTTT. Translated: CASSISRDRVEAFF.

The CDR3 sequence: CASIASGPYNEQFF. The CDR3 DNA follows: TGTGCCAGTATTGCTAGCGGCCCATACAATGAGCAGTTCTTC. V usage is TRBV19 and J usage is TRBJ2-1, with 7 bases identical to TRBD2. Germline V gene lookup returns CDR1 LNHDA and CDR2 SQIVND (reference sequence). Germline trimming cut 7 bases from V and 4 bases from J; bases unmatched to any gene: 7. CDR3 length: 14 residues.

V gene TRBV6-5 combines with J gene TRBJ1-5; 7 nucleotides match TRBD1. The germline V gene encodes CDR1 MNHEY and CDR2 SVGAGI. This CDR3 has 14 amino acids. V shed 7 bases, J shed 4 bases, and the junction held 7 bases outside the gene matches. The CDR3 here is CASMWNRGNQPQHF. Here the CDR3 DNA reads TGTGCCAGCATGTGGAACAGGGGAAATCAGCCCCAGCATTTT.

CDR3 sequence (DNA): TGCGCCAGCAGCTGGAGGACAGGTTCCTACGAGCAGTACTTC. Its translation: CASSWRTGSYEQYF. The rearrangement joins TRBV5-1 to TRBJ2-7; TRBD1 matches at 7 bases. This CDR3 region has 14 residues. Germline loops: CDR1 SGHRS, CDR2 YFSETQ. V shed 3 bases, J shed 1 base, and the junction held 4 bases outside the gene matches.

The genes are TRBV29-1 and TRBJ2-6; tentatively, D is TRBD1 (5 bases). Germline CDR1 and CDR2: SQVTM and ANQGSEA. This CDR3 is built from 13 residues. Deletions cut 5 bases from V and 4 bases from J, with 9 bases between. Written as DNA, the CDR3 is TGCAGCGTTTGGGGCGCCGGGGCCAACGTCCTGACTTTC. Amino acid sequence: CSVWGAGANVLTF.